A few counts support the clone carrying this T cell receptor (beta chain). Its antigen is unidentified. The data derive from a study of graft-versus-host responses after intestinal transplantation. In germline, CDR1 is MDHEN, CDR2 SYDVKM. Trimming cost V 7 bases and J 5 bases; bases outside gene matches: 9. The CDR3 contains 15 residues. Libraries were prepared by immunoSEQ multiplex PCR; TCRdb keeps only in-frame clonotypes and omits some of them. The sample contains 55,000 to 80,000 clones, more than 85% of which appear only once. The chain links TRBV28 to TRBJ2-7, with 12 bases matching TRBD2. The sequence was collected from a human donor who was the organ donor for an intestinal transplant. Sequences were derived from unstimulated CD8+ T cells sorted from spleen or lymph node cells, sampled before transplant. The CDR3 sequence is CASTPTSGSLNEQYF. The CDR3 DNA follows: TGTGCCAGCACCCCGACTAGCGGGAGTTTGAACGAGCAGTACTTC. The full variable domain, with the rest looked up from reference TRBV28 and TRBJ2-7, is DVKVTQSSRYLVKRTGEKVFLECVQDMDHENMFWYRQDPGLGLRLIYFSYDVKMKEKGDIPEGYSVSREKKERFSLILESASTNQTSMYLCASTPTSGSLNEQYFGPGTRLTVT.